This is a list of T cell receptor beta chains from one sample in a study of cytomegalovirus exposure and HLA in healthy donors. TCRdb's copy holds only in-frame clones and misses some; the assay was immunoSEQ multiplex PCR. The sample lists roughly 170,000 clones; roughly 71% were seen once. Sequencing used PBMCs. The receptors shown here come from a girl under 18 in good health and CMV-seronegative. Each CDR3 is given with its conserved first and last residue. Each record gives: CDR3 DNA, CDR3 protein, V gene, CDR3 length, J gene, clone size, D gene. The D gene is left open where the match is weak. Size is stated for part of the rows, as once, few or many counts, or as a class when the clone is expanded.

cdr3_nt: TGTGCCAGCAGCGGGGACAGGTTGAACACTGAAGCTTTCTTT
cdr3_aa: CASSGDRLNTEAFF
v_call: TRBV7-9
cdr3_length: 14
j_call: TRBJ1-1
clone_size: few
d_call: TRBD1

cdr3_nt: TGTGCCAGCAGTTACTCGATCCGAGGTAAAGAGCAGTACTTC
cdr3_aa: CASSYSIRGKEQYF
v_call: TRBV6-5
cdr3_length: 14
j_call: TRBJ2-7
clone_size: NA
d_call: NA

cdr3_nt: TGTGCCAGCAGGGGACCGCGGGGGCCGGGCACTGAAGCTTTCTTT
cdr3_aa: CASRGPRGPGTEAFF
v_call: TRBV7-2
cdr3_length: 15
j_call: TRBJ1-1
clone_size: NA
d_call: NA

cdr3_nt: TGTGCCAGCAGCTTTGGCCCAGACGAGCAGTACTTC
cdr3_aa: CASSFGPDEQYF
v_call: TRBV7-8
cdr3_length: 12
j_call: TRBJ2-7
clone_size: NA
d_call: NA

cdr3_nt: TGTGCCAGCATGGGGCCAGGGGGTAGTCAGCCCCAGCATTTT
cdr3_aa: CASMGPGGSQPQHF
v_call: TRBV6-1
cdr3_length: 14
j_call: TRBJ1-5
clone_size: once
d_call: TRBD1

cdr3_nt: TGTGCCAGCAGCTTATTCAAGAGTCCGAGCTCCTACGAGCAGTACTTC
cdr3_aa: CASSLFKSPSSYEQYF
v_call: TRBV7-9
cdr3_length: 16
j_call: TRBJ2-7
clone_size: NA
d_call: NA

cdr3_nt: TGTGCCAGCAGTACCACAGGGGTGGGTCAGCCCCAGCATTTT
cdr3_aa: CASSTTGVGQPQHF
v_call: TRBV6-1
cdr3_length: 14
j_call: TRBJ1-5
clone_size: NA
d_call: TRBD1

cdr3_nt: TGTGCCAGCAGCTTAGCGGGGGGGCACTCACCCCTCCACTTT
cdr3_aa: CASSLAGGHSPLHF
v_call: TRBV7-2
cdr3_length: 14
j_call: TRBJ1-6
clone_size: NA
d_call: NA

cdr3_nt: TGCGCCAGCAGCTTGCGGGACACTGAAGCTTTCTTT
cdr3_aa: CASSLRDTEAFF
v_call: TRBV5-1
cdr3_length: 12
j_call: TRBJ1-1
clone_size: NA
d_call: NA

cdr3_nt: TGTGCCAGCAGCGTAGCCGGGGGAACTCTCTACGAGCAGTACTTC
cdr3_aa: CASSVAGGTLYEQYF
v_call: TRBV9
cdr3_length: 15
j_call: TRBJ2-7
clone_size: NA
d_call: NA

cdr3_nt: TGTGCCAGCACCGCGGCGACCAGACAAGAGACCCAGTACTTC
cdr3_aa: CASTAATRQETQYF
v_call: TRBV2
cdr3_length: 14
j_call: TRBJ2-5
clone_size: NA
d_call: NA

cdr3_nt: TGTGCCAGCAGCTTAGAGGGGGAGCAGTACTTC
cdr3_aa: CASSLEGEQYF
v_call: TRBV13
cdr3_length: 11
j_call: TRBJ2-7
clone_size: few
d_call: NA

cdr3_nt: TGTGCCAGTAGTATCCCGGACAGGGAGTATGGCTACACCTTC
cdr3_aa: CASSIPDREYGYTF
v_call: TRBV19
cdr3_length: 14
j_call: TRBJ1-2
clone_size: NA
d_call: TRBD1

cdr3_nt: TGTGCCAGCAGCTCGACAGGGGTCCCCTACGAGCAGTACTTC
cdr3_aa: CASSSTGVPYEQYF
v_call: TRBV7-9
cdr3_length: 14
j_call: TRBJ2-7
clone_size: NA
d_call: TRBD1

cdr3_nt: TGTGCCAGCAGCTTAGTGGCGGGGGGCCCTCCAGAGACCCAGTACTTC
cdr3_aa: CASSLVAGGPPETQYF
v_call: TRBV7-7
cdr3_length: 16
j_call: TRBJ2-5
clone_size: NA
d_call: TRBD2

cdr3_nt: TGTGCCAGCAGTGCCACAGGGGAGGTTCAGCCCCAGCATTTT
cdr3_aa: CASSATGEVQPQHF
v_call: TRBV6-6
cdr3_length: 14
j_call: TRBJ1-5
clone_size: NA
d_call: TRBD1

cdr3_nt: TGTGCCAGCAGCTTAGGCAGGAGCACAGATACGCAGTATTTT
cdr3_aa: CASSLGRSTDTQYF
v_call: TRBV7-2
cdr3_length: 14
j_call: TRBJ2-3
clone_size: few
d_call: NA

cdr3_nt: TGTGCCAGCAGTGCCGAGTTAGCGGGGGACACAGATACGCAGTATTTT
cdr3_aa: CASSAELAGDTDTQYF
v_call: TRBV2
cdr3_length: 16
j_call: TRBJ2-3
clone_size: NA
d_call: TRBD2

cdr3_nt: TGTGCCACCAGCAGAGATACCCGGCAGCCCCAGCATTTT
cdr3_aa: CATSRDTRQPQHF
v_call: TRBV15
cdr3_length: 13
j_call: TRBJ1-5
clone_size: NA
d_call: NA

cdr3_nt: TGCGCCAGCAGCTTGGTCGGGGGGGGACATCAAGAGACCCAGTACTTC
cdr3_aa: CASSLVGGGHQETQYF
v_call: TRBV5-1
cdr3_length: 16
j_call: TRBJ2-5
clone_size: NA
d_call: TRBD2

cdr3_nt: TGTGCCAGTAGTATGGGACATGCTTACGAGCAGTACTTC
cdr3_aa: CASSMGHAYEQYF
v_call: TRBV19
cdr3_length: 13
j_call: TRBJ2-7
clone_size: NA
d_call: NA

cdr3_nt: TGTGCCATCAGTGAACAGGTCTCTGGAAACACCATATATTTT
cdr3_aa: CAISEQVSGNTIYF
v_call: TRBV10-3
cdr3_length: 14
j_call: TRBJ1-3
clone_size: NA
d_call: NA

cdr3_nt: TGTGCCAGCAGGATGACAGGAGCCACAGATACGCAGTATTTT
cdr3_aa: CASRMTGATDTQYF
v_call: TRBV6-6
cdr3_length: 14
j_call: TRBJ2-3
clone_size: NA
d_call: NA

cdr3_nt: TGCGCCAGCAGTGAGTCTTCCGCCAGCCAGGGGCAGTTCTTC
cdr3_aa: CASSESSASQGQFF
v_call: TRBV10-2
cdr3_length: 14
j_call: TRBJ2-1
clone_size: NA
d_call: NA

cdr3_nt: TGTGCCAGCGAAAACTCTATGAACACTGAAGCTTTCTTT
cdr3_aa: CASENSMNTEAFF
v_call: TRBV2
cdr3_length: 13
j_call: TRBJ1-1
clone_size: NA
d_call: NA

cdr3_nt: TGTGCCAGCAGTGAAGGCTTGGGGGGGCGGGATACTGAAGCTTTCTTT
cdr3_aa: CASSEGLGGRDTEAFF
v_call: TRBV6-1
cdr3_length: 16
j_call: TRBJ1-1
clone_size: NA
d_call: NA

cdr3_nt: TGCAGTGGCTGGGGGGACAATGAGCAGTTCTTC
cdr3_aa: CSGWGDNEQFF
v_call: TRBV20-1
cdr3_length: 11
j_call: TRBJ2-1
clone_size: once
d_call: NA

cdr3_nt: TGCGCCAGCAGCTTCGTCCCCTTTAGCGGGGGGGCCCAGGAGACCCAGTACTTC
cdr3_aa: CASSFVPFSGGAQETQYF
v_call: TRBV5-1
cdr3_length: 18
j_call: TRBJ2-5
clone_size: NA
d_call: TRBD2

cdr3_nt: TGTGCCAGCAGGCAGGGGGGCGACGAGCAGTACTTC
cdr3_aa: CASRQGGDEQYF
v_call: TRBV6-1
cdr3_length: 12
j_call: TRBJ2-7
clone_size: NA
d_call: NA

cdr3_nt: TGTGCCAGCAGTTTAGGGGGGTTTTACAACGAGCAGTACTTC
cdr3_aa: CASSLGGFYNEQYF
v_call: TRBV27
cdr3_length: 14
j_call: TRBJ2-7
clone_size: once
d_call: NA

cdr3_nt: TGTGCCAGCAGCTTAGAGGCTAGCGGGGGATTTAGGGTCGACGAGCAGTACTTC
cdr3_aa: CASSLEASGGFRVDEQYF
v_call: TRBV11-2
cdr3_length: 18
j_call: TRBJ2-7
clone_size: once
d_call: TRBD2

cdr3_nt: TGTGCCAGCAGCGTAAATCCAGGATCTGGTGGCACCTATGGCTACACCTTC
cdr3_aa: CASSVNPGSGGTYGYTF
v_call: TRBV9
cdr3_length: 17
j_call: TRBJ1-2
clone_size: NA
d_call: NA

cdr3_nt: TGTGCCAGCAGCGTACAGAACACCGGGGAGCTGTTTTTT
cdr3_aa: CASSVQNTGELFF
v_call: TRBV9
cdr3_length: 13
j_call: TRBJ2-2
clone_size: few
d_call: NA

cdr3_nt: TGCGCCAGCAGCTTGGTCGGGGGGGCCCCTGAGCAGTTCTTC
cdr3_aa: CASSLVGGAPEQFF
v_call: TRBV5-1
cdr3_length: 14
j_call: TRBJ2-1
clone_size: NA
d_call: TRBD2

cdr3_nt: TGTGCCAGCAGCCAAGACTTCCAAGAGACCCAGTACTTC
cdr3_aa: CASSQDFQETQYF
v_call: TRBV14
cdr3_length: 13
j_call: TRBJ2-5
clone_size: few
d_call: NA

cdr3_nt: TGTGCCAGCAGCTTGGTTCAGGGGATCCCTTTCTTT
cdr3_aa: CASSLVQGIPFF
v_call: TRBV7-9
cdr3_length: 12
j_call: TRBJ1-1
clone_size: NA
d_call: NA

cdr3_nt: TGCGCCAGCAGCTTGCGACTCCAGGGGCGAACTGAAGCTTTCTTT
cdr3_aa: CASSLRLQGRTEAFF
v_call: TRBV5-1
cdr3_length: 15
j_call: TRBJ1-1
clone_size: NA
d_call: NA

cdr3_nt: TGTGCCAGCAGTGAATCAGGGTATAATTCACCCCTCCACTTT
cdr3_aa: CASSESGYNSPLHF
v_call: TRBV25-1
cdr3_length: 14
j_call: TRBJ1-6
clone_size: NA
d_call: NA

cdr3_nt: TGTGCCAGCAGTGAAACCACAGGGGGCTACACCTTC
cdr3_aa: CASSETTGGYTF
v_call: TRBV6-1
cdr3_length: 12
j_call: TRBJ1-2
clone_size: once
d_call: NA

cdr3_nt: TGTGCCAGCAGCTTGGGGACATCGAACACCGGGGAGCTGTTTTTT
cdr3_aa: CASSLGTSNTGELFF
v_call: TRBV7-9
cdr3_length: 15
j_call: TRBJ2-2
clone_size: NA
d_call: NA

cdr3_nt: TGTGCTAGTGGCCGCAAAAGCGACGAGCAGTACTTC
cdr3_aa: CASGRKSDEQYF
v_call: TRBV12-5
cdr3_length: 12
j_call: TRBJ2-7
clone_size: NA
d_call: NA